The present T cell receptor (beta chain) was sequenced within a study of tumor-infiltrating lymphocytes in primary liver carcinoma. The authors made TCR beta cDNA from approximately 500 ng total RNA with a constant-region primer. Researchers made the TCR beta libraries by running three nested multiplex PCR rounds with slightly modified ARM-PCR. Amplification in the first two PCR rounds was performed using TRBV1-TRBV30 forward primers and a C-beta reverse primer for 10 cycles each. TCRdb redid the calling of the multiplex PCR reads with MiXCR, one entry per CDR3 protein. Here the sample spans 150,000 to 200,000 distinct CDR3 sequences, roughly 61% being singletons. This CDR3 region has 14 residues. The V end lost 2 bases, the J end lost 7 bases, and 9 bases lay between the germline ends. The germline CDR1 and CDR2 sequences are MDHEN and SYDVKM. Blood RNA was derived from unsorted whole blood, and germline DNA was extracted too.

Sequences were obtained from peripheral blood. This TCR was sampled from a woman in her fifties or sixties with primary liver carcinoma and hepatitis B virus infection. V usage is TRBV28 and J usage is TRBJ1-6, with D uncertain. The CDR3 DNA sequence: TGTGCCAGCAGTTTAGTCGGGTTGAATTCACCCCTCCACTTT. Its translation is CASSLVGLNSPLHF.